The source of this TCR beta chain is a study of T cell responses to AZD1222 COVID-19 vaccine. The V gene lost 6 bases and the J gene lost 7 bases, with 19 bases spanning the gap. Germline-derived CDR1 and CDR2 are LNHDA and SQIVND (reference sequence). The CDR3 loop spans 15 amino acids. Study-level results: Close to half of spike-specific TCRs reportedly recognize unmutated variant regions.

Comments on this clone: What it recognizes is unknown.

The assay was immunoSEQ multiplex PCR, and TCRdb's table has in-frame clones only and misses some. This sample has over 90,000 clones, with approximately 81% found just once. This chain links TRBV19 with TRBJ1-5; D might be TRBD1 (5 bases). This TCR derives from an adult in good health. Sequencing was performed on peripheral blood, taken on day 0 of AZD1222 vaccination. The CDR3 protein is CASSSPAGWGQPQHF. The DNA of the CDR3 is TGTGCCAGTAGCTCCCCCGCGGGCTGGGGCCAGCCCCAGCATTTT.